This T cell receptor (beta chain) is from a study of early T cells in non-severe SARS-CoV-2 infection. Study information: Unsorted whole-blood RNA was sequenced in bulk, leaving chains unpaired. Study-level points and caveats: Matching against VDJdb likely underestimated virus-specific expansions, favoring anti-spike CD8.

Individual cDNA molecules each received unique molecular identifiers attached to them. TCRdb reanalysed the 5' RACE reads using MiXCR and keeps one entry per CDR3 protein. The table lists 50,000 to 60,000 distinct CDR3 sequences, around 7% of them singletons. Only a few counts were recorded for this clonotype. Its antigen is currently unknown. The specimen was whole blood, collected at baseline. The receptor's source is an adult who was a healthcare worker with PCR-confirmed SARS-CoV-2 infection or an uninfected control (not recorded which).

For the CDR3, the DNA is TGTGCCAGCAGCCTCAAAGGGACTAGCGGGGATGAGCAGTTCTTC. Its translation is CASSLKGTSGDEQFF. This chain joins TRBV7-7 and TRBJ2-1, with TRBD2 matching 13 bases. The V gene end was trimmed by 5 bases and the J gene end by 8 bases; junction bases not matched to a gene: 6. The length of the CDR3 is 15 residues. Germline V gives CDR1 SSHAT, CDR2 FNYEAQ (reference sequence).